This entry describes one T cell receptor (beta chain). Its target is not known. PCR employed 60 Vbeta and 13 Jbeta primers. The data were produced by immunoSEQ multiplex PCR, yet TCRdb's version contains in-frame clones alone and is incomplete. The top ten clones hold 2.5% to 3% of a sample with some 65,000 clones, 62% of them seen once. This entry is derived from a study of cytomegalovirus exposure and HLA in healthy donors. Notes on the study in general: Exclusion applied to some V segments, including TRBV6-2 and TRBV6-3, as they were indistinguishable.

The CDR3 sequence is 16 residues long. Trimming took 3 bases from V and 7 from J; bases not matched to a gene: 12. Germline CDR1 and CDR2: SGHAT and FQDESV (reference sequence). V usage is TRBV11-1 and J usage is TRBJ2-7; 10 bases are a match to TRBD2. Sequenced input: PBMCs. The TCR comes from a young man in good health and CMV-seronegative. This CDR3 is CASSFPSGGDRREQYF. The CDR3 nucleotides are TGTGCCAGCAGCTTTCCTAGCGGGGGAGACCGGCGAGAGCAGTACTTC.